This is a list of T cell receptor beta chains from one sample in a study of OX40 agonist ivuxolimab in advanced cancers. Sequenced by immunoSEQ multiplex PCR; TCRdb stores in-frame clones only, minus some. The table includes around 63,000 clones, approximately 91% detected once. Source: CD4+ or CD8+ T cells sorted from blood, taken in a trial of the OX40 agonist ivuxolimab. The receptors here all came from an adult with an advanced solid tumor such as melanoma, head and neck, liver or kidney cancer. The CDR3 runs from the conserved cysteine through the conserved F or W. A D gene is named only where the DNA matches it firmly. Size is omitted from some rows. Given values are once, few, many or a class for expanded clones.

v_gene: TRBV5-1; j_gene: TRBJ1-1; abundance: once; d_gene: -; CDR3aa: CASSSEGGRPNTEAFF; CDR3nt: TGCGCCAGCAGCTCCGAAGGGGGTAGGCCGAACACTGAAGCTTTCTTT
v_gene: TRBV7-2; j_gene: TRBJ2-7; abundance: -; d_gene: -; CDR3aa: CASSLAGAYEQYF; CDR3nt: TGTGCCAGCAGCTTAGCGGGGGCCTACGAGCAGTACTTC
v_gene: TRBV4-2; j_gene: TRBJ2-5; abundance: -; d_gene: -; CDR3aa: CASSQDLETQYF; CDR3nt: TGTGCCAGCAGCCAAGATCTTGAGACCCAGTACTTC
v_gene: TRBV7-2; j_gene: TRBJ2-7; abundance: -; d_gene: -; CDR3aa: CASSLYRTPYEQYF; CDR3nt: TGTGCCAGCAGCTTATACAGAACCCCCTACGAGCAGTACTTC
v_gene: TRBV19; j_gene: TRBJ2-7; abundance: -; d_gene: -; CDR3aa: CASSNGLAYEQYF; CDR3nt: TGTGCCAGTAGTAACGGTCTTGCCTACGAGCAGTACTTC
v_gene: TRBV25-1; j_gene: TRBJ2-7; abundance: -; d_gene: TRBD2; CDR3aa: CASSSPGLGTYEQYF; CDR3nt: TGTGCCAGCAGCTCACCGGGACTAGGAACCTACGAGCAGTACTTC
v_gene: TRBV27; j_gene: TRBJ2-3; abundance: -; d_gene: TRBD2; CDR3aa: CASSLAGADTQYF; CDR3nt: TGTGCCAGCAGTTTGGCGGGAGCAGATACGCAGTATTTT
v_gene: TRBV5-4; j_gene: TRBJ2-5; abundance: -; d_gene: -; CDR3aa: CASSLYGQLETQYF; CDR3nt: TGTGCCAGCAGCTTGTACGGACAGCTAGAGACCCAGTACTTC
v_gene: TRBV27; j_gene: TRBJ2-7; abundance: -; d_gene: TRBD1; CDR3aa: CASSLAQGVPYEQYF; CDR3nt: TGTGCCAGCAGTTTAGCGCAGGGGGTCCCCTACGAGCAGTACTTC
v_gene: TRBV6-1; j_gene: TRBJ1-1; abundance: -; d_gene: -; CDR3aa: CASSEARATAEAFF; CDR3nt: TGTGCCAGCAGTGAAGCGAGGGCGACAGCTGAAGCTTTCTTT
v_gene: TRBV2; j_gene: TRBJ2-1; abundance: -; d_gene: -; CDR3aa: CASSERDNEQFF; CDR3nt: TGTGCCAGCAGTGAACGGGACAATGAGCAGTTCTTC
v_gene: TRBV7-8; j_gene: TRBJ2-7; abundance: -; d_gene: -; CDR3aa: CASSPTGGGAYEQYF; CDR3nt: TGTGCCAGCAGCCCAACCGGCGGAGGGGCCTACGAGCAGTACTTC
v_gene: TRBV18; j_gene: TRBJ2-3; abundance: -; d_gene: -; CDR3aa: CASSAGTRERLTDTQYF; CDR3nt: TGTGCCAGCTCGGCCGGGACGCGAGAGAGACTCACAGATACGCAGTATTTT
v_gene: TRBV4-3; j_gene: TRBJ2-7; abundance: -; d_gene: TRBD2; CDR3aa: CASSPRGGPYEQYF; CDR3nt: TGCGCCAGCAGCCCTCGGGGGGGCCCCTACGAGCAGTACTTC
v_gene: TRBV29-1; j_gene: TRBJ2-7; abundance: -; d_gene: -; CDR3aa: CSAAGLEGEVVGEQYF; CDR3nt: TGCAGCGCCGCCGGACTGGAGGGGGAGGTCGTGGGCGAGCAGTACTTC
v_gene: TRBV7-9; j_gene: TRBJ1-1; abundance: -; d_gene: -; CDR3aa: CASSLGETEAFF; CDR3nt: TGTGCCAGCAGCTTAGGGGAGACTGAAGCTTTCTTT
v_gene: TRBV7-9; j_gene: TRBJ2-1; abundance: -; d_gene: -; CDR3aa: CASRFNNEQFF; CDR3nt: TGTGCCAGCAGGTTTAACAATGAGCAGTTCTTC
v_gene: TRBV28; j_gene: TRBJ2-7; abundance: -; d_gene: -; CDR3aa: CASSTFKGYYEQYF; CDR3nt: TGTGCCAGCAGTACCTTTAAGGGCTACTACGAGCAGTACTTC
v_gene: TRBV6-5; j_gene: TRBJ2-3; abundance: -; d_gene: -; CDR3aa: CASSSEDGASTDTQYF; CDR3nt: TGTGCCAGCAGTTCGGAGGACGGAGCTAGCACAGATACGCAGTATTTT
v_gene: TRBV7-2; j_gene: TRBJ2-2; abundance: -; d_gene: -; CDR3aa: CASSPTVRGSSPGELFF; CDR3nt: TGTGCCAGCAGCCCGACGGTGAGGGGGAGTAGCCCCGGGGAGCTGTTTTTT